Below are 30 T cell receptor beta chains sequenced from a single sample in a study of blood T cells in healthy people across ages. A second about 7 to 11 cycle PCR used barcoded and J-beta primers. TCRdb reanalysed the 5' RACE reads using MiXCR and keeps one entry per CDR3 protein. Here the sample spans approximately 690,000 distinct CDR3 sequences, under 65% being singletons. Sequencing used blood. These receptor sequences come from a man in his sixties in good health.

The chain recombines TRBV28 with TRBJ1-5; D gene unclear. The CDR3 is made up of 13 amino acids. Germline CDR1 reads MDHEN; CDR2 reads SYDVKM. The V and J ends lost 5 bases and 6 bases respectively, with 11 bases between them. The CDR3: CASSKQNSQPQHF. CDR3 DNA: TGTGCCAGCAGTAAACAGAATTCTCAGCCCCAGCATTTT.

The DNA of the CDR3 is TGTTCCATCCGGGGACAGCTCGGGGAGCTGTTTTTT. It yields the protein CSIRGQLGELFF. The J gene is TRBJ2-2, the V gene TRBV6-5, with 7 bases matching TRBD1. The CDR3 is 12 residues long. Germline V gene lookup returns CDR1 MNHEY and CDR2 SVGAGI.

CDR3 loop: CASSSGVGKETQYF. CDR3 coding DNA: TGTGCCAGCAGCTCAGGGGTGGGTAAAGAGACCCAGTACTTC. The genes are TRBV7-2 and TRBJ2-5; TRBD1 might be the D (6 bases). Germline V gene lookup returns CDR1 SGHTA and CDR2 FQGNSA. Trimming cost V 4 bases and J 3 bases, with 12 bases left between them. The CDR3 runs 14 residues. Together with reference TRBV7-2 and TRBJ2-5, the CDR3 gives the full variable domain: GAGVSQSPSNKVTEKGKDVELRCDPISGHTALYWYRQSLGQGLEFLIYFQGNSAPDKSGLPSDRFSAERTGGSVSTLTIQRTQQEDSAVYLCASSSGVGKETQYFGPGTRLLVL.

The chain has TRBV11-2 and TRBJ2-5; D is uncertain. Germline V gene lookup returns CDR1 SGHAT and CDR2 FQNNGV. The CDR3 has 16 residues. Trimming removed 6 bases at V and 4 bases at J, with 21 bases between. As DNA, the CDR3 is TGTGCCAGCAGAGCCCCCTTCCTTCCCCGAAGAGAGACCCAGTACTTC. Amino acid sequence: CASRAPFLPRRETQYF.

The CDR3 spells CASSRPSGGAYEQYF. The CDR3 nucleotides are TGTGCCAGCAGCCGACCTAGCGGGGGGGCCTACGAGCAGTACTTC. The chain employs TRBV3-1 and TRBJ2-7; the match to TRBD2 covers 12 bases. This CDR3 is 15 amino acids long. V trimming: 4 bases; J trimming: 2 bases; junction bases outside the gene matches: 3. Germline loops: CDR1 LGHDT, CDR2 YNNKEL (reference sequence).

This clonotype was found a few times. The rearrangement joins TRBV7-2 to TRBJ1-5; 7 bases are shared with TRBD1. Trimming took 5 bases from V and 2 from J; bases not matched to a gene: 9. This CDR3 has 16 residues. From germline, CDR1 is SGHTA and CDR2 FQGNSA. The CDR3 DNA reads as TGTGCCAGCAGCCAACAGGGGTTAGGGGGCAATCAGCCCCAGCATTTT. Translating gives CASSQQGLGGNQPQHF. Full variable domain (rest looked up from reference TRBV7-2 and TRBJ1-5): GAGVSQSPSNKVTEKGKDVELRCDPISGHTALYWYRQSLGQGLEFLIYFQGNSAPDKSGLPSDRFSAERTGGSVSTLTIQRTQQEDSAVYLCASSQQGLGGNQPQHFGDGTRLSIL.

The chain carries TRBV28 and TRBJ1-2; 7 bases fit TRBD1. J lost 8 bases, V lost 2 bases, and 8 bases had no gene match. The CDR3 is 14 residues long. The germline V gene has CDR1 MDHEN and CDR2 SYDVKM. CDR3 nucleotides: TGTGCCAGCAGTTTAGCTGGACAGGTGGAAGGCTACACCTTC. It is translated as CASSLAGQVEGYTF.

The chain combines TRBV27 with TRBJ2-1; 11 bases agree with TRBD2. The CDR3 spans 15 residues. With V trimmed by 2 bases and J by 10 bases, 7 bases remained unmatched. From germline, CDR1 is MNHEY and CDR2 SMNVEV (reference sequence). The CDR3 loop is CASSLSLAGGREQFF. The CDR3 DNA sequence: TGTGCCAGCAGTTTAAGCCTAGCGGGGGGCCGGGAGCAGTTCTTC.

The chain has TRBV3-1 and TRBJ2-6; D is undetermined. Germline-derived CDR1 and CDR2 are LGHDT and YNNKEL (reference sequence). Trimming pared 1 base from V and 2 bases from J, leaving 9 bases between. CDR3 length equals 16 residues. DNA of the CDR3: TGTGCCAGCAGCCAAGTAGGTGTTGCTGGGGCCAACGTCCTGACTTTC. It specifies CASSQVGVAGANVLTF.

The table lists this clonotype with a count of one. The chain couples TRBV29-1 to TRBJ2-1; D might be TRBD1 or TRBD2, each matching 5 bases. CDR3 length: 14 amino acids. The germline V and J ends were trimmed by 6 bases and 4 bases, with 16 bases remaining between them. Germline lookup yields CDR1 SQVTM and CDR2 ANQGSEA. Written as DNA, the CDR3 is TGCAGCGTCCGTTCCGGGACGACTTACAATGAGCAGTTCTTC. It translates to CSVRSGTTYNEQFF.

The CDR3, as DNA: TGCGCCAGCAGCCAAGATCGTACGCAGTATTTT. It encodes CASSQDRTQYF. The chain recombines TRBV4-1 with TRBJ2-3; D is unresolved. The CDR3 totals 11 residues. Germline V gives CDR1 MGHRA, CDR2 YSYEKL. Trimming removed 0 bases at V and 8 bases at J, with 3 bases between.

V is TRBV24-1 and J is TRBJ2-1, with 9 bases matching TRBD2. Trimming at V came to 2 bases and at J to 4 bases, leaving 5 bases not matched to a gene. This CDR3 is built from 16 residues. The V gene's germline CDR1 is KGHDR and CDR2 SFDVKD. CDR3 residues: CATSDSGRGGYNEQFF. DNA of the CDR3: TGTGCCACCAGTGATTCTGGGCGGGGGGGGTACAATGAGCAGTTCTTC.

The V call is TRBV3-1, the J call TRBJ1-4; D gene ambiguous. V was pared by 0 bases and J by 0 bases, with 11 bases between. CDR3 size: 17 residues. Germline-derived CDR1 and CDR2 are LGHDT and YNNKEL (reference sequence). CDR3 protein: CASSQDFGTSTNEKLFF. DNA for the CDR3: TGTGCCAGCAGCCAAGATTTCGGTACTTCAACTAATGAAAAACTGTTTTTT. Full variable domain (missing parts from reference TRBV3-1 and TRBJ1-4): DTAVSQTPKYLVTQMGNDKSIKCEQNLGHDTMYWYKQDSKKFLKIMFSYNNKELIINETVPNRFSPKSPDKAHLNLHINSLELGDSAVYFCASSQDFGTSTNEKLFFGSGTQLSVL.

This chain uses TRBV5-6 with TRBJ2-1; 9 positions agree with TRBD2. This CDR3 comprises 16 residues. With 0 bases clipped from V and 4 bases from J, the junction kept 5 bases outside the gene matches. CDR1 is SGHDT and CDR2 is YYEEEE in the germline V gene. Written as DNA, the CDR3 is TGTGCCAGCAGCTTGGCCCAGCGGGGGGATTACAATGAGCAGTTCTTC. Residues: CASSLAQRGDYNEQFF.

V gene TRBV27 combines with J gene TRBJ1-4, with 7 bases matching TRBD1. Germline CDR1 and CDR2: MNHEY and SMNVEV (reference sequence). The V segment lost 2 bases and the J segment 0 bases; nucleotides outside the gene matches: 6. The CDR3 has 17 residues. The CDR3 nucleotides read TGTGCCAGCAGTTTAGAAGGGCAGGGGGCAACTAATGAAAAACTGTTTTTT. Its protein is CASSLEGQGATNEKLFF.

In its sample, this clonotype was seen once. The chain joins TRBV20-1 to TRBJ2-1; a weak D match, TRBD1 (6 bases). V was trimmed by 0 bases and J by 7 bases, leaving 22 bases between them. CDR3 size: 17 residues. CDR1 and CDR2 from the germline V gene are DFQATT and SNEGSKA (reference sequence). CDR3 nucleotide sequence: TGCAGTGCTAGAGAGATCAACAGGGCTAGTGGGGCGAATGAGCAGTTCTTC. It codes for CSAREINRASGANEQFF.

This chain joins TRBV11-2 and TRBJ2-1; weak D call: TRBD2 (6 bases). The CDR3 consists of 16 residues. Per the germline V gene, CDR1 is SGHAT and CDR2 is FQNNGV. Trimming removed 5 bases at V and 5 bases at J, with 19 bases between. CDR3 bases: TGTGCCAGCAGCGTAACGGGACTCCCGACAGACAATGAGCAGTTCTTC. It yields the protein CASSVTGLPTDNEQFF.

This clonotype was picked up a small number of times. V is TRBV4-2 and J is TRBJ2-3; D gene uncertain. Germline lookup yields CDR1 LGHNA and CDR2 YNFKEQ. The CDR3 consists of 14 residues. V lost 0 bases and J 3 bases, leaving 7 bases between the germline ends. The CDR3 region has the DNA TGTGCCAGCAGCCAAGACCTGTTTACAGATACGCAGTATTTT. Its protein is CASSQDLFTDTQYF.

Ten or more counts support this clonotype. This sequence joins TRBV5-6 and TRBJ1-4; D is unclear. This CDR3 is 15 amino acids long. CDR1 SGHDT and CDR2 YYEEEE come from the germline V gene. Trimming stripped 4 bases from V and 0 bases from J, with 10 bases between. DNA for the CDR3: TGTGCCAGCAGCGCGGTTGGGCCAACTAATGAAAAACTGTTTTTT. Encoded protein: CASSAVGPTNEKLFF.

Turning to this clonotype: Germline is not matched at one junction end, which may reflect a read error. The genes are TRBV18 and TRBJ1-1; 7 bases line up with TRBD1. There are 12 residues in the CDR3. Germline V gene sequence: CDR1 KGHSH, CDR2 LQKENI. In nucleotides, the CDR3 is TGTGTCAGCTCACCACCGGACAGGGAAGCTTTCTTT. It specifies CVSSPPDREAFF.

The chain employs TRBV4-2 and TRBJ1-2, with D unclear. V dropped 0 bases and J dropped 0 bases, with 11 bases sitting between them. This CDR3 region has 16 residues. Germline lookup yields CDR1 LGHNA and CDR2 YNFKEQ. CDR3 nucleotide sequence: TGTGCCAGCAGCCAAGAACCGGTTAGGGCTAACTATGGCTACACCTTC. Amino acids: CASSQEPVRANYGYTF.

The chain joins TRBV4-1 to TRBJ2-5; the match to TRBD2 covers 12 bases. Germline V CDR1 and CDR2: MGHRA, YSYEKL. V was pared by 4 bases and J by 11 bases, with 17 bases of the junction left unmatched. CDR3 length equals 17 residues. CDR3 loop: CASSPRTSGALHNEQYF. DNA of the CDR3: TGCGCCAGCAGCCCGCGGACTAGCGGGGCCCTTCACAATGAGCAGTACTTC.

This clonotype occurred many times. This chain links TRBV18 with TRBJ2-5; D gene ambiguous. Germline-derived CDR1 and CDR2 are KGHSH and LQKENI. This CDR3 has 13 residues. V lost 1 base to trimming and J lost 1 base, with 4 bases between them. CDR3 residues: CASSPRGQETQYF. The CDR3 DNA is TGTGCCAGCTCACCACGGGGCCAAGAGACCCAGTACTTC.

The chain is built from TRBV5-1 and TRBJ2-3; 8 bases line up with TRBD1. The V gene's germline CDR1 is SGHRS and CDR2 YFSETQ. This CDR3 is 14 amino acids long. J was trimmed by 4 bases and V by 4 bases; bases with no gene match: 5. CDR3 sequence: CASSPGTGPDTQYF. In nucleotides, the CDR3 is TGCGCCAGCAGCCCTGGGACAGGTCCAGATACGCAGTATTTT.

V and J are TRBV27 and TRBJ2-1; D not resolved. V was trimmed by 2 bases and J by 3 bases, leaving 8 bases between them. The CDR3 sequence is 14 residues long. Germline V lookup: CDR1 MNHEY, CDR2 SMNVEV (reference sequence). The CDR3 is CASSLRSYYNEQFF. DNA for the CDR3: TGTGCCAGCAGTTTACGCTCCTACTACAATGAGCAGTTCTTC.

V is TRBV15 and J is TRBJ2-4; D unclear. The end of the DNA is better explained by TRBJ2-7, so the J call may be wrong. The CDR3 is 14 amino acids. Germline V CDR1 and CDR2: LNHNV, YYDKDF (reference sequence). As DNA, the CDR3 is TGTGCCACCAGCAGGGACGACGTGGGGTTCGAGCAGTACTTC. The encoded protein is CATSRDDVGFEQYF.

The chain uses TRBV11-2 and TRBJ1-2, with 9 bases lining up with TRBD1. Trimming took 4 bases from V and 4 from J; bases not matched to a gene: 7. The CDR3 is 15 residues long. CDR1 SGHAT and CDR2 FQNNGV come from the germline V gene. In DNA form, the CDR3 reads TGTGCCAGCAGCTGGACTACGACAGGGGGCTATGGCTACACCTTC. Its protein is CASSWTTTGGYGYTF.

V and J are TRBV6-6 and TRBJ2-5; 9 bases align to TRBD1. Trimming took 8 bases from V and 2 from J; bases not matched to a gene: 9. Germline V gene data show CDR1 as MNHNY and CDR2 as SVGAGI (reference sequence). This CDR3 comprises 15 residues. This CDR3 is CASGSRDRGQETQYF. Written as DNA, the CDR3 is TGTGCCAGCGGGAGCAGAGACAGGGGGCAAGAGACCCAGTACTTC.

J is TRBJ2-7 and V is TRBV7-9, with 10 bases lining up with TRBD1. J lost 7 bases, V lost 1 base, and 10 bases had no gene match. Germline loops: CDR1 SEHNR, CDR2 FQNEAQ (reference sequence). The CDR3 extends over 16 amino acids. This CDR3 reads CASSLGDRGPYNEQYF. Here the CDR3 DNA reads TGTGCCAGCAGCTTAGGAGACAGGGGGCCTTACAATGAGCAGTACTTC.

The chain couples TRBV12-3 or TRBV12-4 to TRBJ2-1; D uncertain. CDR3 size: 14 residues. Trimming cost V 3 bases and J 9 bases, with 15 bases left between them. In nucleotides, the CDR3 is TGTGCCAGCAGTTTTAACCCCCTCGATTGTGAGCAGTTCTTC. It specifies CASSFNPLDCEQFF.